This record concerns one T cell receptor beta chain sequence. The antigen is undetermined. This entry belongs to a study of cytomegalovirus exposure and HLA in healthy donors. Study-wide findings and caveats: CMV antigen specificity was confirmed in vitro for three CMV-associated chains.

Sequencing was performed with immunoSEQ multiplex PCR; in TCRdb, only in-frame clones are kept and a portion is missing. The table lists 40,000 to 55,000 clones, roughly 93% of them singletons. The source material was PBMCs. The clonotype was recovered from a woman younger than 35 in good health and CMV-seronegative.

This chain's CDR3 is CASSLSSGSNEQFF. CDR3 DNA: TGTGCCAGCAGCTTAAGTAGCGGGAGCAATGAGCAGTTCTTC. The V gene is TRBV7-3, the J gene TRBJ2-1; 9 bases align to TRBD2. J gave up 6 bases and V 1 base, and 1 base lay outside the gene matches. From germline, CDR1 is SGHTA and CDR2 FQGTGA. This CDR3 spans 14 amino acids.